This T cell receptor (beta chain) comes out of a study of technical replicates of blood from a few donors listed by TCRdb under 2017. About this clone itself: The specificity of this receptor is unknown. No clone much larger than this one lies a single base away; base qualities are absent.

Library prep was done by the immunoSEQ multiplex PCR assay. As stored in TCRdb, this immuneACCESS dataset retains in-frame rearrangements with V and J assigned. A fraction of the clones does not appear; measured against another copy, unresolved V genes explain less than half of the discrepancy, and the remainder lacks a known reason. In all, the sample holds 25,000 to 40,000 clones, and roughly nine tenths of those were seen once. The ten most abundant clones make up around 4.1% of the sample. The CDR3 runs 14 amino acids, cysteine and phenylalanine included. The only DNA kept is the CDR3, 42 bases in frame from the first base. V and J are truncated by 7 bases and 1 base respectively, leaving an intervening sequence of 14 bases. Taken from the germline V gene, the CDR1 and CDR2 loops are SGHVS and FQNEAQ.

The clonotype comes from a human donor in good health. Some clones in this sample may be carry-over from other donors' samples. The rearrangement combines TRBV7-8 with TRBJ2-7; TRBD1 is perhaps the D gene, given 6 matching bases. The sample was PBMCs. The encoded CDR3 is CASKTGRQSYEQYF. The DNA is TGTGCCAGCAAAACAGGGCGCCAGTCCTACGAGCAGTACTTC.